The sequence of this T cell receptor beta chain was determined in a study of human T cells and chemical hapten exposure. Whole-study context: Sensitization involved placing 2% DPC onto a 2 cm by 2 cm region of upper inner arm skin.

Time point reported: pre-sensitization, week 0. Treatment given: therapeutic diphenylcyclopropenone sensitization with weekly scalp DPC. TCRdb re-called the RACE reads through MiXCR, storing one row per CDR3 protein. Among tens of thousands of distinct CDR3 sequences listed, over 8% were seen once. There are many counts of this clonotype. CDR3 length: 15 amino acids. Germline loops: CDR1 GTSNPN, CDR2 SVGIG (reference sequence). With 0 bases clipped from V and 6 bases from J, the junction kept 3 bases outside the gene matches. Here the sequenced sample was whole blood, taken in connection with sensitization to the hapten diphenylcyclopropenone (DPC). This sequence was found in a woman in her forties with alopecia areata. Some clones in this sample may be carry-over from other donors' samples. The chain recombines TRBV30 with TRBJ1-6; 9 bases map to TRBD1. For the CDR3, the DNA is TGTGCCTGGAGTGTACGGGACAGGGTTAATTCACCCCTCCACTTT. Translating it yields CAWSVRDRVNSPLHF.